The entry below describes one T cell receptor (beta chain). Its antigen remains unidentified. No base quality values were provided; no much bigger clone lies one nucleotide off. Each collaborating institution followed its own protocols to collect whole blood in K2EDTA tubes. For TCRbeta analysis, collaborator samples were shipped as frozen whole blood, as isolated PBMCs, or as DNA extracted from either sample type. The V end loses 5 bases and the J end loses 0 bases, and a stretch of 13 bases separates them. According to the germline V gene (reference sequence), CDR1 reads MNHNY and CDR2 reads SVGAGI. The cysteine opens and the phenylalanine closes a CDR3 of 15 amino acids. Just the 45-base CDR3 DNA is kept, in frame starting at base 1. This record belongs to a study of blood T cell repertoires in COVID-19 (dated by TCRdb to about 2020). About the full investigation: Samples covering the acute and convalescent phases of COVID-19 were provided by collaborators in the United States, Italy and Spain. The prospective study material was composed of cDNA or gDNA derived from T cells, B-cell-depleted T cells, or PBMCs. Deeply sampled blood TCRbeta repertoires from subjects exposed to, actively infected with, or recovered from COVID-19 were included in the dataset. A freely available public database, intended as a resource for researchers studying the immune response to SARS-CoV-2, is where the repertoires were released. Samples came from the ongoing ImmuneRACE study (first 160 participants) plus 1,254 subjects from 6 global collaborators. A de-identified subject ID, COVID-19 status, age in years and sex were almost always included in the sample metadata. Where HLA class I and class II types were available, the types were taken from metadata supplied by the sample provider, not from assay-based typing. Overall results and qualifications from the work: How much clinical and demographic metadata was included differed by source and by participant, and the metadata was provided uncurated.

The immunoSEQ Assay, a bias-controlled multiplex PCR, was used to amplify TCRbeta CDR3 regions from genomic DNA. The source study handled its data this way. Nucleated cell counts per sample were estimated from amplification of reference gene primers within the assay. To quantify the absolute abundance of each unique TCRbeta CDR3 rearrangement, sequence reads were collapsed and filtered. For each sample, productive Simpson clonality was calculated as the square root of Simpson's diversity index across productive rearrangements. In TCRdb, the immuneACCESS table is reduced to in-frame sequences with V and J assigned. These tables do not hold every clone; where another copy was compared, an unresolved V gene accounts for under half, and the others remain unexplained. Clonal size and the V and J genes are those of that table, whereas D and trimming came from the DNA. For this sample there are 62,000 or so clones; approximately 86% appear just once. The biggest ten clones account for 1.4% of the sample.

The rearrangement combines TRBV6-6 with TRBJ2-5; the D gene is not confidently resolved. The TCR originated in a woman aged 55-69 years with acute or convalescent COVID-19. The sequencing sample was made of peripheral blood. The CDR3 in this case is CASSTLTMYQETQYF. Here is the DNA: TGTGCCAGCAGTACGTTGACAATGTACCAAGAGACCCAGTACTTC.